These T cell receptor beta chains were read from a single sample in a study of T-cell memory formation after mild COVID-19. TCRdb reanalysed the 5' RACE reads using MiXCR and keeps one entry per CDR3 protein. The profile covers 150,000 to 200,000 distinct CDR3 sequences, with 10% to 15% appearing a single time and approximately 3.3% taken by the ten largest. Sequencing used PBMCs or a T cell subset sorted from them (not recorded which). These receptors were taken from a man younger than 30 who had mild COVID-19 (a few samples of this study predate the infection). Cell type and time point are not known. The conserved cysteine and the conserved F or W are not part of the CDR3 here. Fields, in order: V gene, J gene, D gene, CDR3 protein. A D gene is named only where the DNA matches it firmly.

v_call: TRBV25-1
j_call: TRBJ1-2
d_call: TRBD1
cdr3_aa: ASSKRTGDGYGYT

v_call: TRBV5-1
j_call: TRBJ2-5
d_call: .
cdr3_aa: ASSSRGNQETQY

v_call: TRBV24-1
j_call: TRBJ2-1
d_call: .
cdr3_aa: ATSAGAWGVHNEQF

v_call: TRBV12-3/TRBV12-4
j_call: TRBJ1-4
d_call: .
cdr3_aa: ASSVDSINEKLF

v_call: TRBV9
j_call: TRBJ2-3
d_call: .
cdr3_aa: ASSAYRASDTQY

v_call: TRBV12-3/TRBV12-4
j_call: TRBJ2-7
d_call: .
cdr3_aa: ASSFLEGPYEQY

v_call: TRBV9
j_call: TRBJ2-5
d_call: .
cdr3_aa: ASSVEGRGQETQY

v_call: TRBV29-1
j_call: TRBJ1-1
d_call: .
cdr3_aa: SFSGAPNTEAF

v_call: TRBV20-1
j_call: TRBJ1-6
d_call: TRBD1
cdr3_aa: SARVGTGGDNSPLH

v_call: TRBV7-2
j_call: TRBJ1-1
d_call: .
cdr3_aa: ASTPGREAF

v_call: TRBV5-1
j_call: TRBJ1-1
d_call: .
cdr3_aa: ASTRGGATEAF

v_call: TRBV7-2
j_call: TRBJ1-2
d_call: .
cdr3_aa: ASSLGYGLGSNGYT